This TCR beta chain was recorded in a study of response to subunit inactivated influenza vaccine. Per germline, CDR1 SQVTM and CDR2 ANQGSEA. This CDR3 contains 15 residues. V was pared by 0 bases and J by 3 bases, with 15 bases between. TCRdb itself ran the RT-PCR reads through MiXCR, one entry per CDR3 protein. The sample records roughly 790,000 distinct CDR3 sequences, about 20% being singletons. The sequence was collected from a man in his forties or fifties who received an inactivated influenza vaccine. This chain connects TRBV29-1 to TRBJ2-7; D call uncertain. Sequencing was performed on PBMCs from blood, taken approximately 5 days after vaccination. CDR3 DNA sequence: TGCAGCGTTGAAGAGGGGATTCCCGGGCGCTACGAGCAGTACTTC. Translated: CSVEEGIPGRYEQYF.